This TCR beta chain was obtained from a study of early T cells in non-severe SARS-CoV-2 infection. Study summary: Sequenced material consisted of bulk RNA (from unsorted whole blood), and chains were unpaired.

This clonotype came up many times. What it recognizes is unknown. Attached unique molecular identifiers marked individual cDNA molecules. TCRdb passed the 5' RACE reads through MiXCR, listing each CDR3 protein once. The data contain tens of thousands of distinct CDR3 sequences, 7.5% to 9.5% of them singletons. The CDR3 covers 16 residues. Germline assignment: CDR1 MNHNS and CDR2 SASEGT. V trimming: 7 bases; J trimming: 0 bases; junction bases outside the gene matches: 8. Study-wide results and caveats: Reliance on VDJdb matching favored anti-spike CD8 responses; private and CD4 specificities were missed.

The chain combines TRBV6-1 with TRBJ2-1; 8 bases align to TRBD2. Sequencing was performed on whole blood, taken at baseline. This receptor was obtained from an adult who was a healthcare worker with PCR-confirmed SARS-CoV-2 infection or an uninfected control (not recorded which). As DNA, the CDR3 is TGTGCCAGCACCCGATCGAGCGGGAGCTCCTACAATGAGCAGTTCTTC. Protein: CASTRSSGSSYNEQFF.